The clone carrying this T cell receptor (beta chain) was observed many times. Its antigen remains unidentified. This CDR3 comprises 16 residues. Trimming took 6 bases from V and 1 from J, leaving 20 bases between them. Germline V lookup: CDR1 DFQATT, CDR2 SNEGSKA (reference sequence). Breast cancer patients provided tissue from their axillary draining lymph nodes. The data were taken from a study of breast tumors, draining lymph nodes, adjacent tissues. TCRdb reprocessed the multiplex PCR reads via MiXCR and lists one record per CDR3 protein. The top ten clones hold 4.3% of a sample with 150,000 to 200,000 distinct CDR3 sequences, over 25% of them seen once. Study-wide points: Tumor and nontumor repertoires were significantly more similar in luminal-like than in basal-like breast cancer. Most tumor T cells seemingly derive from lymph node, then expand in tumor. Data only fit, rather than demonstrated, lymph node origin of most tumor T cells.

The clonotype was recovered from a female donor with breast cancer. Some clones in this sample may be carry-over from other donors' samples. The J gene is TRBJ2-3, the V gene TRBV20-1; a possible D gene is TRBD2 (6 bases). The sample consisted of axillary lymph node tissue. CDR3 sequence: CSASSRETRRTDTQYF. The CDR3 nucleotides read TGCAGTGCCTCCAGCCGGGAGACTAGGCGCACAGATACGCAGTATTTT.